This T cell receptor beta chain appears in the sequencing data of a study of response to subunit inactivated influenza vaccine. In TCRdb, the RT-PCR reads were re-called with MiXCR into one record per CDR3 protein. The data show more than 450,000 distinct CDR3 sequences, approximately 12% seen once. CDR1 is ENHRY and CDR2 is SYGVKD in the germline V gene. This CDR3 region has 14 residues. V gave up 3 bases and J gave up 1 base; unmatched junction bases: 2. A few counts support this clonotype. What it recognizes is unknown. Study-level points and caveats: Researchers suggested that each seasonal influenza vaccination recruits few new T cells.

The TCR sequence derives from a man in his forties or fifties who received an inactivated influenza vaccine. The chain combines TRBV10-3 with TRBJ1-2, with TRBD1 matching over 7 bases. The input for sequencing was PBMCs from blood, taken on the day of vaccination. CDR3 sequence: CAISETGVNYGYTF. The CDR3 coding sequence is TGTGCCATCAGTGAAACAGGGGTTAACTATGGCTACACCTTC.